The 18 T cell receptor beta chains below were found in one sample sequenced in a study of PD-1 blockade in mismatch repair-deficient tumors. TCRdb's table, derived via immunoSEQ multiplex PCR, lists solely in-frame clones and lacks some. This table has under 150,000 clones, more than 70% appearing once. Sequenced material: peripheral blood, taken about 17 months after starting pembrolizumab. These receptor sequences come from an adult with mismatch repair-deficient cancer.

The genes are TRBV28 and TRBJ2-7; a possible D gene is TRBD1 (5 bases). The CDR3 runs 12 residues. Germline V CDR1 and CDR2: MDHEN, SYDVKM. Deletions cut 5 bases from V and 3 bases from J, with 8 bases between. CDR3 coding DNA: TGTGCCAGCAGTCCGGACATCTACGAGCAGTACTTC. It yields the protein CASSPDIYEQYF. The full variable domain, completed using reference TRBV28 and TRBJ2-7, is DVKVTQSSRYLVKRTGEKVFLECVQDMDHENMFWYRQDPGLGLRLIYFSYDVKMKEKGDIPEGYSVSREKKERFSLILESASTNQTSMYLCASSPDIYEQYFGPGTRLTVT.

The chain couples TRBV4-1 to TRBJ2-2, with 16 bases lining up with TRBD2. The CDR3 has 18 residues. Per the germline V gene, CDR1 is MGHRA and CDR2 is YSYEKL. Trimming removed 4 bases from V and 5 bases from J; junction bases left unmatched: 7. This chain's CDR3 is CASSPTGLAGGRTGELFF. Written as DNA, the CDR3 is TGCGCCAGCAGCCCCACGGGACTAGCGGGGGGGAGAACCGGGGAGCTGTTTTTT.

The rearrangement uses TRBV28 and TRBJ2-7; 10 bases are a match to TRBD2. V shed 5 bases, J shed 2 bases, and the junction held 9 bases outside the gene matches. Germline V lookup: CDR1 MDHEN, CDR2 SYDVKM. CDR3 length: 16 residues. This CDR3 reads CASSPLLLAGAYEQYF. CDR3 DNA: TGTGCCAGCAGTCCCCTCCTTCTAGCGGGGGCCTACGAGCAGTACTTC.

This rearrangement joins TRBV27 to TRBJ1-2; 10 nucleotides align to TRBD1. With 5 bases clipped from V and 5 bases from J, the junction kept 5 bases outside the gene matches. This CDR3 contains 14 residues. The germline CDR1 and CDR2 sequences are MNHEY and SMNVEV (reference sequence). The DNA of the CDR3 is TGTGCCAGCAGTGGGACAGGGGTCGCTTATGGCTACACCTTC. It translates to CASSGTGVAYGYTF.

The genes are TRBV5-4 and TRBJ2-5; 8 bases map to TRBD2. The J segment lost 2 bases and the V segment lost 4 bases, leaving 7 bases of the junction unmatched. The CDR3 has 15 amino acids. CDR1 SGHNT and CDR2 YYREEE come from the germline V gene (reference sequence). The DNA of the CDR3 is TGTGCCAGCAGCCCACGGGGGGGAGATCAAGAGACCCAGTACTTC. This encodes CASSPRGGDQETQYF.

The chain recombines TRBV9 with TRBJ2-2; 9 bases map to TRBD1. J was trimmed by 2 bases and V by 5 bases; bases with no gene match: 10. Germline CDR1 reads SGDLS; CDR2 reads YYNGEE. This CDR3 is 17 amino acids long. The CDR3 is CASSVARDRANTGELFF. CDR3 nucleotide sequence: TGTGCCAGCAGTGTGGCCCGGGACAGGGCAAACACCGGGGAGCTGTTTTTT.

About this clone: Other DNA sequences from this sample encode an identical CDR3 as well. The rearrangement links TRBV6-6 to TRBJ2-2, with TRBD2 as a possible D gene (6 bases). Per germline, CDR1 MNHNY and CDR2 SVGAGI (reference sequence). The CDR3 loop spans 13 amino acids. Trimming removed 6 bases from V and 2 bases from J, with 7 bases in between. CDR3 DNA: TGTGCCAGCAGGGGACTCAACACCGGGGAGCTGTTTTTT. Its protein is CASRGLNTGELFF.

The chain uses TRBV5-6 and TRBJ1-3, with D perhaps TRBD1 (5 bases). Germline V lookup: CDR1 SGHDT, CDR2 YYEEEE. The CDR3 contains 15 residues. Trimming cost V 1 base and J 0 bases, with 8 bases left between them. The CDR3 DNA reads as TGTGCCAGCAGCTTGTTGGGGCCCTCTGGAAACACCATATATTTT. Amino acid sequence: CASSLLGPSGNTIYF. Full variable domain (outside the CDR3, taken from reference TRBV5-6 and TRBJ1-3): DAGVTQSPTHLIKTRGQQVTLRCSPKSGHDTVSWYQQALGQGPQFIFQYYEEEERQRGNFPDRFSGHQFPNYSSELNVNALLLGDSALYLCASSLLGPSGNTIYFGEGSWLTVV.

The chain has TRBV30 and TRBJ2-5; D call uncertain. The CDR3 sequence is 14 residues long. Germline loops: CDR1 GTSNPN, CDR2 SVGIG (reference sequence). The V end lost 0 bases, the J end lost 0 bases, and 8 bases lay between the germline ends. The CDR3 here is CAWSVSMYQETQYF. The CDR3 DNA is TGTGCCTGGAGTGTTAGTATGTACCAAGAGACCCAGTACTTC.

The gene calls are TRBV19 and TRBJ2-7; 8 bases map to TRBD2. V gave up 3 bases and J gave up 4 bases; unmatched junction bases: 11. The CDR3 is 16 amino acids. The V gene's germline CDR1 is LNHDA and CDR2 SQIVND (reference sequence). CDR3: CASSIASGRGRYEQYF. The CDR3, as DNA: TGTGCCAGTAGTATTGCGAGCGGGAGAGGGAGATACGAGCAGTACTTC.

The chain combines TRBV27 with TRBJ2-7; 12 bases map to TRBD2. This CDR3 contains 16 residues. Trimming took 2 bases from V and 6 from J; bases not matched to a gene: 8. Germline CDR1 and CDR2: MNHEY and SMNVEV (reference sequence). The CDR3 sequence: CASSLPRGLAGPEQYF. DNA for the CDR3: TGTGCCAGCAGTTTACCTAGGGGACTAGCGGGTCCCGAGCAGTACTTC.

The genes are TRBV5-6 and TRBJ2-7; TRBD1 matches 8 bases. Germline trimming cut 3 bases from V and 3 bases from J; bases unmatched to any gene: 8. The CDR3 covers 15 residues. CDR1 SGHDT and CDR2 YYEEEE come from the germline V gene. The CDR3 nucleotides read TGTGCCAGCAGCTCGCCTCGGACAGGGTACTACGAGCAGTACTTC. Its translation: CASSSPRTGYYEQYF.

CDR3 protein: CASSAGTGVGAGSYNEQFF. Here the CDR3 DNA reads TGTGCCAGCAGCGCCGGGACAGGGGTCGGGGCAGGGTCCTACAATGAGCAGTTCTTC. The genes are TRBV9 and TRBJ2-1, with 10 bases lining up with TRBD1. With V trimmed by 3 bases and J by 1 base, 13 bases remained unmatched. The CDR3 loop spans 19 amino acids. Looked up from germline, CDR1 is SGDLS and CDR2 is YYNGEE.

This chain uses TRBV2 with TRBJ2-1; D remains unclear. The V and J ends lost 5 bases and 6 bases respectively, with 14 bases between them. In germline, CDR1 is SNHLY, CDR2 FYNNEI. The CDR3 covers 14 residues. This chain's CDR3 is CASSLRSSPNEQFF. The CDR3 DNA reads TGTGCCAGCAGTCTACGGTCCAGCCCCAATGAGCAGTTCTTC.

The CDR3 sequence: CASSQVTQDEAFF. The CDR3 DNA reads as TGCGCCAGCAGCCAAGTTACCCAGGATGAAGCTTTCTTT. The chain carries TRBV4-1 and TRBJ1-1; D not resolved. This CDR3 comprises 13 residues. The V gene's germline CDR1 is MGHRA and CDR2 YSYEKL. The V gene lost 1 base and the J gene lost 7 bases, with 10 bases spanning the gap.

V is TRBV27 and J is TRBJ2-6, with D unclear. The CDR3 has 15 amino acids. CDR1 MNHEY and CDR2 SMNVEV come from the germline V gene (reference sequence). The V end was cut by 5 bases, the J end by 0 bases, with 8 bases between. In DNA form, the CDR3 reads TGTGCCAGCAGTGTCCGGGTCTCTGGGGCCAACGTCCTGACTTTC. This sequence encodes CASSVRVSGANVLTF.

The J gene is TRBJ2-5, the V gene TRBV5-1; D gene unclear. With 0 bases removed from V and 6 bases from J, the gap between germline ends came to 15 bases. Germline-derived CDR1 and CDR2 are SGHRS and YFSETQ. This CDR3 has 15 amino acids. The CDR3 sequence is CASSLGFGGPKTQYF. The DNA of the CDR3 is TGCGCCAGCAGCTTGGGGTTCGGCGGCCCCAAGACCCAGTACTTC.

This clone is a singleton in its sample. The V and J genes are TRBV4-2 and TRBJ2-1; D is ambiguous. The V gene's germline CDR1 is LGHNA and CDR2 YNFKEQ. There are 14 residues in the CDR3. Trimming pared 0 bases from V and 5 bases from J, leaving 8 bases between. DNA of the CDR3: TGTGCCAGCAGCCAAGAGTGGGCGGACAATGAGCAGTTCTTC. It specifies CASSQEWADNEQFF.